These 18 T cell receptor beta chains share one sample of origin, sequenced in a study of T cell changes during pregnancy in multiple sclerosis. TCRdb's table, derived via immunoSEQ multiplex PCR, lists solely in-frame clones and lacks some. The repertoire consists of 60,000 to 75,000 clones, with about 93% occurring once and the leading ten covering 2.5% to 3.5%. Sequenced material: CD8+ T cells from peripheral blood mononuclear cells, taken in the second trimester of pregnancy. The receptors stem from a female donor with multiple sclerosis, enrolled in a pregnancy study.

The chain is built from TRBV19 and TRBJ2-7; 11 bases fit TRBD2. The ends lost 6 bases at V and 6 bases at J; junction bases unmatched: 7. Per the germline V gene, CDR1 is LNHDA and CDR2 is SQIVND (reference sequence). This CDR3 comprises 14 residues. CDR3 DNA: TGTGCCAGTAGGGAACTAGCGGGAGCACCCGAGCAGTACTTC. Amino acids: CASRELAGAPEQYF.

This clone was recorded once. The chain is built from TRBV4-1 and TRBJ2-7; no definite D call. V gave up 0 bases and J gave up 4 bases, with 10 bases separating them. There are 14 residues in the CDR3. Germline lookup yields CDR1 MGHRA and CDR2 YSYEKL. CDR3 coding DNA: TGCGCCAGCAGCCAAGATCCGTTGAGATACGAGCAGTACTTC. Its protein is CASSQDPLRYEQYF.

This clone has just one count. This chain connects TRBV29-1 to TRBJ2-5, with TRBD1 identical over 7 bases. The length of the CDR3 is 11 residues. Germline assignment: CDR1 SQVTM and CDR2 ANQGSEA. J gave up 4 bases and V 5 bases, and 1 base lay outside the gene matches. CDR3 nucleotide sequence: TGCAGCGTTACAGGGGCAGAGACCCAGTACTTC. Amino acids: CSVTGAETQYF.

This clone was found many times. The chain is built from TRBV6-4 and TRBJ1-2, with 8 bases aligning to TRBD1. The CDR3 length is 14 residues. V lost 0 bases to trimming and J lost 6 bases; unmatched junction nucleotides: 3. Germline V lookup: CDR1 MRHNA, CDR2 SNTAGT. The CDR3 sequence is CASSDSPGGHGYTF. The CDR3, as DNA: TGTGCCAGCAGTGACTCTCCAGGGGGCCATGGCTACACCTTC.

The V gene is TRBV15, the J gene TRBJ2-1, with 9 bases fitting TRBD2. V gave up 5 bases and J gave up 1 base; unmatched junction bases: 9. The V gene's germline CDR1 is LNHNV and CDR2 YYDKDF (reference sequence). This CDR3 contains 17 residues. The CDR3, as DNA: TGTGCCACCAGCCCTAGCGGGACGTCCCGGTCCTACAATGAGCAGTTCTTC. It encodes CATSPSGTSRSYNEQFF. The complete variable domain, with remaining parts taken from reference TRBV15 and TRBJ2-1, reads DAMVIQNPRYQVTQFGKPVTLSCSQTLNHNVMYWYQQKSSQAPKLLFHYYDKDFNNEADTPDNFQSRRPNTSFCFLDIRSPGLGDTAMYLCATSPSGTSRSYNEQFFGPGTRLTVL.

The chain uses TRBV6-6 and TRBJ2-7; D possibly corresponds to TRBD2 (5 bases). Germline lookup yields CDR1 MNHNY and CDR2 SVGAGI (reference sequence). Trimming pared 0 bases from V and 2 bases from J, leaving 11 bases between. This CDR3 comprises 15 residues. The CDR3 DNA reads as TGTGCCAGCAGTTACTCGGCTAGCAATACCTACGAGCAGTACTTC. Translation: CASSYSASNTYEQYF.

The rearrangement joins TRBV13 to TRBJ1-1; possibly TRBD1 for D (5 bases). This CDR3 spans 12 amino acids. Between the trimmed V and J ends, which lost 0 bases and 10 bases, there was a span of 9 bases. Germline values: CDR1 PRHDT, CDR2 FYEKMQ (reference sequence). The DNA for the CDR3 is TGTGCCAGCAGCTTAGGGACAGCGGGAGCTTTCTTT. Amino acids: CASSLGTAGAFF. The variable domain in full, completed from reference TRBV13 and TRBJ1-1, reads AAGVIQSPRHLIKEKRETATLKCYPIPRHDTVYWYQQGPGQDPQFLISFYEKMQSDKGSIPDRFSAQQFSDYHSELNMSSLELGDSALYFCASSLGTAGAFFGQGTRLTVV.

The chain is built from TRBV2 and TRBJ1-1; no clear D. This CDR3 comprises 15 residues. V dropped 7 bases and J dropped 4 bases, with 19 bases sitting between them. From germline, CDR1 is SNHLY and CDR2 FYNNEI. The CDR3 sequence is CASIDPRATSTEAFF. For the CDR3, the DNA is TGTGCCAGCATTGATCCGAGGGCGACTTCCACTGAAGCTTTCTTT.

This clone showed up just once. The V gene is TRBV9, the J gene TRBJ2-1; D not certain. CDR3 length equals 13 residues. The germline V and J ends were trimmed by 4 bases and 6 bases, with 11 bases remaining between them. The germline V gene encodes CDR1 SGDLS and CDR2 YYNGEE. CDR3 amino acids: CASSPLNGNEQFF. The CDR3, as DNA: TGTGCCAGCAGCCCCCTGAACGGCAATGAGCAGTTCTTC.

This chain uses TRBV10-2 with TRBJ2-3; 8 bases match TRBD1. J was trimmed by 6 bases and V by 4 bases; bases with no gene match: 6. The CDR3 is 14 amino acids. Germline CDR1 is WSHSY and CDR2 is SAAADI. CDR3 DNA sequence: TGCGCCAGCAGTGCCACGACAGGGGTCGATACGCAGTATTTT. Translated: CASSATTGVDTQYF.

The chain recombines TRBV6-6 with TRBJ2-7; TRBD1 agrees at 11 bases. The V and J ends lost 2 bases and 3 bases, in that order; junction bases with no gene match: 3. Germline V gene sequence: CDR1 MNHNY, CDR2 SVGAGI (reference sequence). There are 15 residues in the CDR3. The CDR3: CASSYGGQGDYEQYF. The CDR3 region has the DNA TGTGCCAGCAGTTACGGGGGACAGGGGGACTACGAGCAGTACTTC.

J is TRBJ2-4 and V is TRBV6-1; D is possibly TRBD1 (7 bases). The CDR3 sequence is 15 residues long. Trimming removed 0 bases from V and 8 bases from J, with 14 bases in between. Germline CDR1 and CDR2: MNHNS and SASEGT. The chain's CDR3 is CASSEAEGAKDIQYF. The CDR3 DNA follows: TGTGCCAGCAGTGAAGCGGAGGGGGCGAAGGACATTCAGTACTTC.

The V and J genes are TRBV7-3 and TRBJ1-2, with D possibly being TRBD1 (5 bases). CDR1 and CDR2 from the germline V gene are SGHTA and FQGTGA. Trimming pared 5 bases from V and 4 bases from J, leaving 11 bases between. CDR3 size: 13 residues. The chain's CDR3 is CASSQGQSYGYTF. The CDR3 DNA reads as TGTGCCAGCAGCCAGGGCCAGTCCTATGGCTACACCTTC.

V gene TRBV4-1 combines with J gene TRBJ1-1; D is perhaps TRBD1 (5 bases). This CDR3 is built from 16 residues. V was clipped by 6 bases and J by 1 base, with 18 bases between them. Germline V gene data show CDR1 as MGHRA and CDR2 as YSYEKL. CDR3 amino acids: CASSMEGGARNTEAFF. The CDR3 DNA follows: TGCGCCAGCAGTATGGAGGGAGGGGCGCGGAACACTGAAGCTTTCTTT.

This clone has only one observation. The CDR3 bases are TGTGCCAGCAGGATACTAGCGGGGAGCTCCTACAATGAGCAGTTCTTC. Its translation is CASRILAGSSYNEQFF. The chain employs TRBV27 and TRBJ2-1, with 10 bases matching TRBD2. CDR1 is MNHEY and CDR2 is SMNVEV in the germline V gene (reference sequence). The CDR3 is made up of 16 amino acids. Trimming at V came to 6 bases and at J to 0 bases, leaving 5 bases not matched to a gene.

This chain uses TRBV27 with TRBJ1-5; 8 nucleotides align to TRBD1. The CDR3 runs 14 residues. Germline V gene data show CDR1 as MNHEY and CDR2 as SMNVEV (reference sequence). Trimming at V came to 6 bases and at J to 2 bases, leaving 3 bases not matched to a gene. CDR3 in DNA: TGTGCCAGCAGCCACAGGGGGGGCAATCAGCCCCAGCATTTT. The encoded protein is CASSHRGGNQPQHF.

The genes are TRBV5-6 and TRBJ1-1, with a possible D match to TRBD1 (6 bases). The CDR3 runs 16 residues. V shed 4 bases and J shed 6 bases, with 22 bases lying between them. CDR1 SGHDT and CDR2 YYEEEE come from the germline V gene. The CDR3 protein is CASSLNRDGSMAEAFF. The CDR3, as DNA: TGTGCCAGCAGCCTAAACAGGGACGGGTCGATGGCTGAAGCTTTCTTT.

V and J are TRBV12-5 and TRBJ2-7; TRBD2 might be the D (5 bases). CDR3 length: 15 residues. V was trimmed by 3 bases and J by 5 bases, leaving 17 bases between them. The V gene's germline CDR1 is LGHNT and CDR2 FRNRAP. CDR3 region: CASGFTTGKINEQYF. The CDR3 nucleotides are TGTGCTAGTGGTTTCACTACGGGAAAAATCAACGAGCAGTACTTC.